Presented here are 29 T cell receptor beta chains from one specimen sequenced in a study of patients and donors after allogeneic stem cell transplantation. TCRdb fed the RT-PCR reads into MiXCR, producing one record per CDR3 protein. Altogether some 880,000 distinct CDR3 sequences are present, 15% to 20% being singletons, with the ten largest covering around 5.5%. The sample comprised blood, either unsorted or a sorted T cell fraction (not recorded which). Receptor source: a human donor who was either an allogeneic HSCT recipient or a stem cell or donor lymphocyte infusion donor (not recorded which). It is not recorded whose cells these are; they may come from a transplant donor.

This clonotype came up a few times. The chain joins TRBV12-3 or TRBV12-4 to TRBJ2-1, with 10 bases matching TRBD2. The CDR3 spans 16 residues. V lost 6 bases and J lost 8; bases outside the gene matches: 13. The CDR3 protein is CASSSWTSGKGDEQFF. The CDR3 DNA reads TGTGCCAGCAGCTCTTGGACTAGCGGAAAAGGGGATGAGCAGTTCTTC.

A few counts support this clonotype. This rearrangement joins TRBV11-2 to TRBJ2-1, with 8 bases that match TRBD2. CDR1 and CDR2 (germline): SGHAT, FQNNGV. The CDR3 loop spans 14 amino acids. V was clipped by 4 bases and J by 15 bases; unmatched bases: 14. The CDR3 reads CASSSLAGSGRRFF. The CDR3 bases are TGTGCCAGCAGCTCGTTAGCGGGGAGTGGTCGGCGGTTCTTC.

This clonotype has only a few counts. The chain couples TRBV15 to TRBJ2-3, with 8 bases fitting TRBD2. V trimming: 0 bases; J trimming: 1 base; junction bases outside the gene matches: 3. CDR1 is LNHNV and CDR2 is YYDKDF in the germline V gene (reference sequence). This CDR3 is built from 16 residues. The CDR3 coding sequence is TGTGCCACCAGCAGAGATGAACTAGCGGGCACAGATACGCAGTATTTT. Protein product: CATSRDELAGTDTQYF.

CDR3 DNA sequence: TGTGCCAGCAGCTTTGGTGGACAGACTGAAGCTTTCTTT. It is translated as CASSFGGQTEAFF. The V call is TRBV5-5, the J call TRBJ1-1, with D tentatively TRBD1 (6 bases). CDR3 length: 13 residues. The V gene's germline CDR1 is SGHKS and CDR2 YYEKEE (reference sequence). V was cut by 2 bases and J by 5 bases, with 10 bases left in between.

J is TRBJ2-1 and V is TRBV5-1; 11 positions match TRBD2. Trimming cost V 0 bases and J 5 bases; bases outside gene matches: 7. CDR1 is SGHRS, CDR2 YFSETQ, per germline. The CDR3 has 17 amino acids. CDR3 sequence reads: CASSLDPLAGEHNEQFF. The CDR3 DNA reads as TGCGCCAGCAGCTTGGACCCACTAGCGGGAGAGCACAATGAGCAGTTCTTC.

The chain's CDR3 is CASSNVGLVTGELFF. The CDR3 DNA reads as TGTGCCAGCAGCAACGTCGGGTTGGTCACCGGGGAGCTGTTTTTT. This chain links TRBV11-2 with TRBJ2-2; unclear D gene. In germline, CDR1 is SGHAT, CDR2 FQNNGV. Trimming removed 5 bases from V and 4 bases from J, with 14 bases in between. This CDR3 spans 15 amino acids.

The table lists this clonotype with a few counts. The CDR3 region has the DNA TGCGCCAGCAGCCAAAACAGGGGCCGGGAGCAGTACTTC. Translating it yields CASSQNRGREQYF. V gene TRBV4-3 combines with J gene TRBJ2-7, with 7 bases matching TRBD1. The germline V gene encodes CDR1 LGHNA and CDR2 YSLEER. Losses at the gene ends were 2 bases for V and 7 bases for J; bases not matched to a gene: 5. The CDR3 totals 13 residues.

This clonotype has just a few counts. This CDR3 reads CASSLEQGYVAFF. The CDR3 coding sequence is TGTGCCAGCAGCTTAGAACAGGGGTACGTAGCTTTCTTT. This chain connects TRBV7-3 to TRBJ1-1; 7 bases fit TRBD1. Per the germline V gene, CDR1 is SGHTA and CDR2 is FQGTGA. V was clipped by 2 bases and J by 10 bases; unmatched bases: 7. The CDR3 runs 13 residues.

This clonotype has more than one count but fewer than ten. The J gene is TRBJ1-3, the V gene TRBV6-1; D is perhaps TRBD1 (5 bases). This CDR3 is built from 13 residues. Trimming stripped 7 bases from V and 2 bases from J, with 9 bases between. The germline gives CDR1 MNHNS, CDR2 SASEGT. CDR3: CASTRTPGNTIYF. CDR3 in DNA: TGTGCCAGCACCAGGACACCTGGAAACACCATATATTTT.

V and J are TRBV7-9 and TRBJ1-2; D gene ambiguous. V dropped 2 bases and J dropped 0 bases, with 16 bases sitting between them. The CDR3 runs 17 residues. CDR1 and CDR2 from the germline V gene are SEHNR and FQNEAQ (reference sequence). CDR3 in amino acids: CASSLLGPRRANYGYTF. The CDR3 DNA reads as TGTGCCAGCAGCTTACTGGGCCCTCGTCGGGCTAACTATGGCTACACCTTC.

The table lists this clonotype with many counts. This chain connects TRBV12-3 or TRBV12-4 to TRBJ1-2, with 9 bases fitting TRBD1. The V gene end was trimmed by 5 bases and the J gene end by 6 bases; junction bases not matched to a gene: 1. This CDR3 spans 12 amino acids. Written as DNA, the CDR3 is TGTGCCAGCAGTGGACAGGGGAATGGCTACACCTTC. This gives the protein CASSGQGNGYTF.

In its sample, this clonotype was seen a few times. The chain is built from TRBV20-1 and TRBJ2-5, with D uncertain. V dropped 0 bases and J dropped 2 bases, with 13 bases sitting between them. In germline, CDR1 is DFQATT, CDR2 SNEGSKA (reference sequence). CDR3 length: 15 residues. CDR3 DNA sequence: TGCAGTGCTAGAGATTTCACTACCAAGCAAGAGACCCAGTACTTC. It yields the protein CSARDFTTKQETQYF.

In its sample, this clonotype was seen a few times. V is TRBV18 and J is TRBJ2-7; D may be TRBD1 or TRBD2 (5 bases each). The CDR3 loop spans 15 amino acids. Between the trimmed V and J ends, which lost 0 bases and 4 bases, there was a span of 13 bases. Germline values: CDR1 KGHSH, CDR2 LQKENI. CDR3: CASSPPRRTLYEQYF. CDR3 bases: TGTGCCAGCTCACCACCCCGGAGGACATTATACGAGCAGTACTTC.

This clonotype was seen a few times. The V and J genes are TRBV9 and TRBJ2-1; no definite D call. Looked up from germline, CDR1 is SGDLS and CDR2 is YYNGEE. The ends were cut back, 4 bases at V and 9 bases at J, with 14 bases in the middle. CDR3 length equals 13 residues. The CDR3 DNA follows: TGTGCCAGCAGCCCCCTGCGGAGACGTGAGCAGTTCTTC. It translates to CASSPLRRREQFF.

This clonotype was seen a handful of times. CDR3 bases: TGTGCCAGCAGTGAATTTGGGACAGAAGAGACCCAGTACTTC. This codes for CASSEFGTEETQYF. J is TRBJ2-5 and V is TRBV2; 7 bases fit TRBD1. The germline V gene has CDR1 SNHLY and CDR2 FYNNEI. This CDR3 has 14 amino acids. Trimming took 2 bases from V and 3 from J; bases not matched to a gene: 3.

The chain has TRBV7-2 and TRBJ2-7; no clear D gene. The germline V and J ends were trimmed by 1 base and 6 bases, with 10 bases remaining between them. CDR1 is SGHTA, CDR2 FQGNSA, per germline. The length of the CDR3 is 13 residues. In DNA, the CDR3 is TGTGCCAGCAGCTTAGTACTTCACCGCGAGCAGTACTTC. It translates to CASSLVLHREQYF. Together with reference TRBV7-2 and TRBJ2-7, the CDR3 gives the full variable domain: GAGVSQSPSNKVTEKGKDVELRCDPISGHTALYWYRQSLGQGLEFLIYFQGNSAPDKSGLPSDRFSAERTGGSVSTLTIQRTQQEDSAVYLCASSLVLHREQYFGPGTRLTVT.

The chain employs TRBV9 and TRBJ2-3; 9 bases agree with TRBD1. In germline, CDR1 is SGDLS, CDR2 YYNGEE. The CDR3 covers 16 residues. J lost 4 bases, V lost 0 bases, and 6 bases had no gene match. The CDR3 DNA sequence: TGTGCCAGCAGCGTAGAGGGACAGGGTATCGCAGATACGCAGTATTTT. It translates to CASSVEGQGIADTQYF.

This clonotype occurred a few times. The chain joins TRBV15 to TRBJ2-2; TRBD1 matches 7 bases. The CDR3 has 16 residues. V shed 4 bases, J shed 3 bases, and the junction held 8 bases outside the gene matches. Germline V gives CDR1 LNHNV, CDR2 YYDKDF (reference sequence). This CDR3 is CATSKGQVPDTGELFF. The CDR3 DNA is TGTGCCACCAGCAAAGGACAGGTACCGGACACCGGGGAGCTGTTTTTT.

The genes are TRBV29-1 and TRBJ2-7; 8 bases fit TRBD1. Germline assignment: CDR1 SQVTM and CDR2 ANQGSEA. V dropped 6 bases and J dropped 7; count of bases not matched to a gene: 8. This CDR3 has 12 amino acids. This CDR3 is CSVAQGAGEQYF. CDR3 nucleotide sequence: TGCAGCGTCGCCCAGGGGGCTGGGGAGCAGTACTTC.

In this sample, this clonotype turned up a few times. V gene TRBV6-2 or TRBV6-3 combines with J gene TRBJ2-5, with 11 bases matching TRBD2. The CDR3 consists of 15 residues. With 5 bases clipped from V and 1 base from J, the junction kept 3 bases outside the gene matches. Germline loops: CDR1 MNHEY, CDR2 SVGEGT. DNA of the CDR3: TGTGCCAGCAGTCCTGGGACTAGCGGCCAAGAGACCCAGTACTTC. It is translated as CASSPGTSGQETQYF.

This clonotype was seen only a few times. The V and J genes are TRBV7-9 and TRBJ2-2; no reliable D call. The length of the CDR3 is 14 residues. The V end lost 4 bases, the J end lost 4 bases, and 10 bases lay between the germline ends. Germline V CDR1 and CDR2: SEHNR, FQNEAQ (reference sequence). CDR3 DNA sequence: TGTGCCAGCAGCTCCCGACGGGCCACCGGGGAGCTGTTTTTT. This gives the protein CASSSRRATGELFF.

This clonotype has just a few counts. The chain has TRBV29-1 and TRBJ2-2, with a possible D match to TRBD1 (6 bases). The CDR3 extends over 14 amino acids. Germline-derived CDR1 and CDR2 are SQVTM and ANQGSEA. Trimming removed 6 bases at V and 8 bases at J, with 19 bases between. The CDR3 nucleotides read TGCAGCGTCCTGGGAACAGGGATATCTGGGGAGCTGTTTTTT. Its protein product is CSVLGTGISGELFF.

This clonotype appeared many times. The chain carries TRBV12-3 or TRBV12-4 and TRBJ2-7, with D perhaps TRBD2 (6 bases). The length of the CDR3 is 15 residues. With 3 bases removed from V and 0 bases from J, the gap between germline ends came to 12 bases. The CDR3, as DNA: TGTGCCAGCAGTTTGGGGGGAGTGCCCTCCTACGAGCAGTACTTC. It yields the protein CASSLGGVPSYEQYF.

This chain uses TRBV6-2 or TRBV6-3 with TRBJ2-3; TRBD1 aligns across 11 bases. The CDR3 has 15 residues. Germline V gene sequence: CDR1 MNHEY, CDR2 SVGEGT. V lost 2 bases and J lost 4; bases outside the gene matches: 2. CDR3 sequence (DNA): TGTGCCAGCAGTTACGCGGGACAGGGGGCAGATACGCAGTATTTT. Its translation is CASSYAGQGADTQYF.

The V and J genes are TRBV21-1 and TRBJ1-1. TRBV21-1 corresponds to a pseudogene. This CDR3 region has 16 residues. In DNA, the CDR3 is TGTGCCAGCAGCAAAACCCCTAGCGAAGGGAACACTGAAGCTTTCTTT. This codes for CASSKTPSEGNTEAFF.

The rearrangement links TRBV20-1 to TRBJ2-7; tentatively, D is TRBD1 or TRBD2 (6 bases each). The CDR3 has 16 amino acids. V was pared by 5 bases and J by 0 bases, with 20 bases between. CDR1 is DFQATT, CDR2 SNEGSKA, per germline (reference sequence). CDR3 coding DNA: TGCAGTGCTCGAGCCGGAGGAACGGGGGCCTCCTACGAGCAGTACTTC. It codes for CSARAGGTGASYEQYF.

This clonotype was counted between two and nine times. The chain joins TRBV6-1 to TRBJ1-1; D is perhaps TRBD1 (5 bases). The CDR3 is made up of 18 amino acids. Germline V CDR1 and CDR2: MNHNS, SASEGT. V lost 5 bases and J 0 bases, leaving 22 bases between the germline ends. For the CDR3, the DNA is TGTGCCAGCAGTCCCCGCAGCGAGGGGCCCTATTTGAACACTGAAGCTTTCTTT. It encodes CASSPRSEGPYLNTEAFF.

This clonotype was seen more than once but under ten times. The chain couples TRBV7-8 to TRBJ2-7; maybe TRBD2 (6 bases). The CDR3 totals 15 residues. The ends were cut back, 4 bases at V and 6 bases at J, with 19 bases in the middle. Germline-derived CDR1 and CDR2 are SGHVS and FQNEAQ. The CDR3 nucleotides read TGTGCCAGCAGCTATCACTTAACGGGAGTAATCGAGCAGTACTTC. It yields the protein CASSYHLTGVIEQYF. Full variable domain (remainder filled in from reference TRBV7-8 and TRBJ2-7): GAGVSQSPRYKVAKRGQDVALRCDPISGHVSLFWYQQALGQGPEFLTYFQNEAQLDKSGLPSDRFFAERPEGSVSTLKIQRTQQEDSAVYLCASSYHLTGVIEQYFGPGTRLTVT.

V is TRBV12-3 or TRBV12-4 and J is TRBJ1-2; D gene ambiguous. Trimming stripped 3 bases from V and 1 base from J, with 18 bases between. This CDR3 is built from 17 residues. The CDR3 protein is CASSFRSIHEVNYGYTF. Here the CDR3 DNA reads TGTGCCAGCAGTTTCCGCAGCATTCATGAGGTTAACTATGGCTACACCTTC.